The source of this TCR beta chain is a study of graft-versus-host responses after intestinal transplantation. About this clone: The antigen remains undetermined.

Here immunoSEQ multiplex PCR was the method, and the copy in TCRdb shows in-frame clones only, minus some. The sample holds 75,000 to 100,000 clones, 80% to 95% seen once. Study-level results: Researchers found peak circulating GvH clone levels linked to early post-transplant HvG declines.

This TCR came from a human donor who received an intestinal transplant. The specimen comprised unstimulated CD4+ T cells sorted from spleen or lymph node cells, sampled before intestinal transplant.

CDR3 residues: CASPTGGSNQPQHF. For the CDR3, the DNA is TGTGCCAGCCCCACCGGGGGTAGCAATCAGCCCCAGCATTTT. J is TRBJ1-5 and V is TRBV6-4, with a tentative D call TRBD1 (5 bases). Germline loops: CDR1 MRHNA, CDR2 SNTAGT. V lost 8 bases, J lost 0 bases, and 11 bases lay in between. The CDR3 consists of 14 residues.